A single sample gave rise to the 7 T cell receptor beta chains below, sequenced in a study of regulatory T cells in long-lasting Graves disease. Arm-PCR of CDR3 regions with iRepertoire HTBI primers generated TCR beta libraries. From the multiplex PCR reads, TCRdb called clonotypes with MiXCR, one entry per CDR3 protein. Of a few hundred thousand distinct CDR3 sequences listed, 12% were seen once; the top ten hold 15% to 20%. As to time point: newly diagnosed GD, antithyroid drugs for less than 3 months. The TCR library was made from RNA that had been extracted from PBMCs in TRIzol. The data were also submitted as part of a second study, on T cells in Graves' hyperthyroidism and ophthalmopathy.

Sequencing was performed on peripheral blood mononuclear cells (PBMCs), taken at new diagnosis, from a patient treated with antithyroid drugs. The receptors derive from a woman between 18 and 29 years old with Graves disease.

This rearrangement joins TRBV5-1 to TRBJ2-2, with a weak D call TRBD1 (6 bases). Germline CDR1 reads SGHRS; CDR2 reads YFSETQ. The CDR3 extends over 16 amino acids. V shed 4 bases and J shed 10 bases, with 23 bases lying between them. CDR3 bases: TGCGCCAGCAGCATAAATATTGGTATACAGGGTCAGGAGCTGTTTTTT. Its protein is CASSINIGIQGQELFF.

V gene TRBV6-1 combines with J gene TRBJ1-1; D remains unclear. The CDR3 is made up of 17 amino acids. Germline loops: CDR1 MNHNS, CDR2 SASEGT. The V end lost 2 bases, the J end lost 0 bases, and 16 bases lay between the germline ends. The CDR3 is CASSERTGLNLNTEAFF. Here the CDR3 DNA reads TGTGCCAGCAGTGAACGAACTGGACTCAACCTGAACACTGAAGCTTTCTTT.

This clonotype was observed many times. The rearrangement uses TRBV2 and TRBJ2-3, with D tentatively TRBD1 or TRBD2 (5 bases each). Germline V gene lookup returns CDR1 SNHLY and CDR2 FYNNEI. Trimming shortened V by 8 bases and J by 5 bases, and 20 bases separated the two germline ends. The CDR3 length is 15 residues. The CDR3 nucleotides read TGTGCCAGCTTGGTTAGGGACCTCCGATTAGATACGCAGTATTTT. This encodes CASLVRDLRLDTQYF.

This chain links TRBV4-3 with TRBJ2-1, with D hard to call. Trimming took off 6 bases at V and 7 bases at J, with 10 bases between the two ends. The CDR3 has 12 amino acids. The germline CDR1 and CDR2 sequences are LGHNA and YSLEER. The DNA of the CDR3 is TGCGCCAGCAGATCGGCCGATAATGAGCAGTTCTTC. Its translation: CASRSADNEQFF.

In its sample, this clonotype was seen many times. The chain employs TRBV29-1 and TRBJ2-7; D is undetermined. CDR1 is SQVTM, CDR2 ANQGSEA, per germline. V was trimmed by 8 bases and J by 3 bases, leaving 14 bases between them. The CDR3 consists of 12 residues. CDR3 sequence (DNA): TGCAGCTTCTCAAGAAGTGGCTACGAGCAGTACTTC. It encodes CSFSRSGYEQYF.

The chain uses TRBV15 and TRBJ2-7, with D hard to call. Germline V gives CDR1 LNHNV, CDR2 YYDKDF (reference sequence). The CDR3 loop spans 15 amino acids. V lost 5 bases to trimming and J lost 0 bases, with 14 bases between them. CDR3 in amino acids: CATSHSRQSSYEQYV. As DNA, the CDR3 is TGTGCCACCAGCCACAGCAGGCAGAGCTCCTACGAGCAGTACGTC.

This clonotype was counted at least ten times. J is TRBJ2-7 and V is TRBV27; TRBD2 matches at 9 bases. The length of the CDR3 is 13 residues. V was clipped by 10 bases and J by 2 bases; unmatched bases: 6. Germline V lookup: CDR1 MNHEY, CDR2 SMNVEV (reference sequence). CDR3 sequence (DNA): TGTGCCACAGCGGCGGGAGGGCCCTACGAGCAGTACTTC. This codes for CATAAGGPYEQYF.